One and the same sample provided the 8 T cell receptor beta chains below, sequenced in a study of CD8 T cells in Susac syndrome. Roughly 0.45 to 1 ug RNA was reverse transcribed with random hexamers. MiXCR, applied by TCRdb to the immunoSEQ multiplex PCR reads, yields one record per CDR3 protein. The table has approximately 140,000 distinct CDR3 sequences, roughly 76% seen once. Sequences were obtained from CD8+ T cells from PBMCs. These receptors all stem from a human donor with multiple sclerosis.

This clonotype occurred a few times. The V gene is TRBV29-1, the J gene TRBJ1-2, with TRBD1 matching over 9 bases. Trimming took 6 bases from V and 3 from J; bases not matched to a gene: 5. From germline, CDR1 is SQVTM and CDR2 ANQGSEA. CDR3 size: 13 residues. CDR3 sequence: CSVSDRGDYGYTF. DNA for the CDR3: TGCAGCGTGTCGGACAGGGGTGACTATGGCTACACCTTC.

J is TRBJ1-5 and V is TRBV12-2. TRBV12-2 is given as a pseudogene. This CDR3 comprises 15 residues. The CDR3 sequence is CASRPRGRSGQPQHF. For the CDR3, the DNA is TGTGCAAGTCGCCCTAGAGGGCGAAGCGGACAGCCCCAGCATTTT.

The chain links TRBV2 to TRBJ2-7; no firm D call. The CDR3 length is 17 residues. V lost 0 bases and J 0 bases, leaving 15 bases between the germline ends. The germline V gene encodes CDR1 SNHLY and CDR2 FYNNEI. The CDR3 loop reads CASSEAALGWSSYEQYF. In nucleotides, the CDR3 is TGTGCCAGCAGTGAAGCGGCCCTAGGCTGGAGCTCCTACGAGCAGTACTTC.

The V and J genes are TRBV19 and TRBJ1-6, with 8 bases matching TRBD1. The CDR3 length is 14 residues. V lost 4 bases to trimming and J lost 10 bases; unmatched junction nucleotides: 6. Germline values: CDR1 LNHDA, CDR2 SQIVND (reference sequence). The CDR3 loop reads CASSRSGGGSPLHF. The CDR3 bases are TGTGCCAGTAGTAGATCAGGGGGCGGATCACCCCTCCACTTT.

The CDR3: CASSFIRQGGEGSSGNTIYF. CDR3 DNA: TGTGCCAGCAGTTTTATCCGACAGGGAGGAGAGGGGAGCTCTGGAAACACCATATATTTT. J is TRBJ1-3 and V is TRBV12-3 or TRBV12-4; 7 bases match TRBD1. The CDR3 covers 20 residues. Losses at the gene ends were 3 bases for V and 0 bases for J; bases not matched to a gene: 17.

The rearrangement links TRBV11-2 to TRBJ1-2, with TRBD1 as a possible D gene (6 bases). Germline CDR1 is SGHAT and CDR2 is FQNNGV. V lost 1 base, J lost 4 bases, and 19 bases lay in between. The CDR3 is made up of 17 amino acids. The CDR3 loop is CASSLGQGYPEFYGYTF. The DNA for the CDR3 is TGTGCCAGCAGCTTAGGGCAGGGGTACCCAGAATTCTATGGCTACACCTTC.

This chain links TRBV19 with TRBJ1-1; 7 nucleotides align to TRBD1. The CDR3 contains 15 residues. Losses at the gene ends were 8 bases for V and 5 bases for J; bases not matched to a gene: 14. CDR1 and CDR2 from the germline V gene are LNHDA and SQIVND (reference sequence). In nucleotides, the CDR3 is TGTGCCAGTGCGACAGGGACCCGTTCCGGGACTGAAGCTTTCTTT. Translating it yields CASATGTRSGTEAFF.

The chain is built from TRBV20-1 and TRBJ2-1; possibly TRBD1 or TRBD2 for D (5 bases each). Germline assignment: CDR1 DFQATT and CDR2 SNEGSKA (reference sequence). Trimming left V 0 bases short and J 7 bases short, with 13 bases between. The CDR3 spans 14 residues. The CDR3 loop reads CSARDREKWNEQFF. For the CDR3, the DNA is TGCAGTGCTAGAGACAGGGAGAAATGGAATGAGCAGTTCTTC.